Below, 11 T cell receptor beta chains from the same sample are listed, as sequenced in a study of T cells in Graves' hyperthyroidism and ophthalmopathy. TCR beta CDR3 sequences were amplified from RNA transcripts. The HTBI set primed first-round TCR CDR3 RT-PCR. TCRdb re-analysed the multiplex PCR reads in MiXCR, keeping a single row per CDR3 protein. The data hold about 610,000 distinct CDR3 sequences, with approximately 44% observed a single time. The sample consisted of peripheral blood or thyroid tissue (not recorded which). The receptors originated from a woman between 18 and 30 years old with Graves' hyperthyroidism.

The chain carries TRBV7-2 and TRBJ1-2; 9 nucleotides agree with TRBD1. The CDR3 runs 17 residues. Germline V CDR1 and CDR2: SGHTA, FQGNSA. Unmatched junction bases numbered 13, after V lost 5 bases and J lost 3 bases. CDR3 coding DNA: TGTGCCAGCAGCCGAGGCGCAGGACAGGGGAATTACTATGGCTACACCTTC. It encodes CASSRGAGQGNYYGYTF.

Concerning this clonotype: Given a much more abundant clone one base away, this may be a read error. The CDR3 region has the DNA TGCAGTGCTATAGATCAGGGACAGGCTCTTTCACCCCTCCACTTT. It is translated as CSAIDQGQALSPLHF. J is TRBJ1-6 and V is TRBV20-1, with TRBD1 identical over 8 bases. The CDR3 runs 15 residues. Germline V gene lookup returns CDR1 DFQATT and CDR2 SNEGSKA (reference sequence). V shed 4 bases, J shed 9 bases, and the junction held 11 bases outside the gene matches.

In its sample, this clonotype was seen many times. The chain is built from TRBV7-6 and TRBJ2-7; TRBD1 is a possible D gene (5 bases). The germline gives CDR1 SGHVS, CDR2 FNYEAQ. The V and J ends lost 6 bases and 1 base respectively, with 19 bases between them. The CDR3 loop spans 16 amino acids. The CDR3 protein is CASSAKQGQNSYEQYF. CDR3 DNA sequence: TGTGCCAGCAGTGCAAAGCAGGGTCAAAATTCCTACGAGCAGTACTTC.

This clonotype was picked up one time. CDR3 nucleotides: TGCAGTGCTAGAGACCGAGCGGGAGGGGGAGCTAATTCACCCCTCCACTTT. Protein: CSARDRAGGGANSPLHF. This chain connects TRBV20-1 to TRBJ1-6, with D tentatively TRBD1 (6 bases). V dropped 0 bases and J dropped 6 bases, with 18 bases sitting between them. Looked up from germline, CDR1 is DFQATT and CDR2 is SNEGSKA (reference sequence). CDR3 length equals 17 residues.

This clonotype was seen repeatedly, ten times or more. V and J are TRBV20-1 and TRBJ2-7, with a possible D match to TRBD2 (6 bases). This CDR3 contains 15 residues. Germline V gene sequence: CDR1 DFQATT, CDR2 SNEGSKA (reference sequence). V was pared by 0 bases and J by 0 bases, with 12 bases between. The CDR3 sequence: CSARDGGGVSYEQYF. CDR3 nucleotides: TGCAGTGCTAGAGATGGGGGAGGCGTCTCCTACGAGCAGTACTTC.

This clonotype was seen many times. The rearrangement uses TRBV15 and TRBJ1-6; 8 bases are shared with TRBD1. The CDR3 spans 14 residues. CDR1 is LNHNV and CDR2 is YYDKDF in the germline V gene (reference sequence). With 8 bases clipped from V and 5 bases from J, the junction kept 5 bases outside the gene matches. CDR3 residues: CATCRDRNNSPLHF. The CDR3 DNA reads as TGTGCCACCTGCCGGGACAGGAATAATTCACCCCTCCACTTT. Based on the CDR3 plus reference TRBV15 and TRBJ1-6, the full variable domain is DAMVIQNPRYQVTQFGKPVTLSCSQTLNHNVMYWYQQKSSQAPKLLFHYYDKDFNNEADTPDNFQSRRPNTSFCFLDIRSPGLGDTAMYLCATCRDRNNSPLHFGNGTRLTVT.

The chain couples TRBV19 to TRBJ1-4; TRBD1 agrees at 9 bases. The trim removed 6 bases at V and 0 bases at J, leaving 5 bases unmatched. This CDR3 has 16 residues. CDR1 is LNHDA, CDR2 SQIVND, per germline (reference sequence). The CDR3 is CASRGNRGPTNEKLFF. Written as DNA, the CDR3 is TGTGCCAGTAGGGGAAACAGGGGGCCAACTAATGAAAAACTGTTTTTT.

The table lists this clonotype with many counts. The V and J genes are TRBV7-7 and TRBJ2-7, with TRBD2 matching over 8 bases. The CDR3 spans 14 residues. The germline V gene has CDR1 SSHAT and CDR2 FNYEAQ (reference sequence). The CDR3 nucleotides read TGTGCTAGCGCCGCAGCGGGAGCCCCCTACGAGCAGTACTTC. It translates to CASAAAGAPYEQYF.

The chain links TRBV15 to TRBJ2-7, with D perhaps TRBD2 (6 bases). The germline CDR1 and CDR2 sequences are LNHNV and YYDKDF (reference sequence). CDR3 length: 14 amino acids. Trimming shortened V by 8 bases and J by 5 bases, and 19 bases separated the two germline ends. CDR3 sequence: CATGIGRGFDEQYF. The CDR3 DNA is TGTGCCACCGGAATTGGGCGGGGTTTCGACGAGCAGTACTTC.

The chain is built from TRBV7-4 and TRBJ1-5, with unresolved D. V dropped 2 bases and J dropped 2 bases, with 10 bases sitting between them. The germline CDR1 and CDR2 sequences are SGHVT and SQSDAQ. The CDR3 is made up of 15 amino acids. The CDR3 nucleotides are TGTGCCAGCAGCTTACCGGGTTTTGGCAATCAGCCCCAGCATTTT. This encodes CASSLPGFGNQPQHF.

This chain uses TRBV7-9 with TRBJ1-2, with 8 bases that match TRBD1. The CDR3 runs to 14 residues. J was trimmed by 6 bases and V by 4 bases; bases with no gene match: 7. CDR1 and CDR2 (germline): SEHNR, FQNEAQ (reference sequence). The CDR3 region is CASSSQGAGDGYTF. CDR3 DNA: TGTGCCAGCAGCTCTCAGGGGGCAGGCGATGGCTACACCTTC.